What follows is one T cell receptor (beta chain) and its context. Its antigen is undetermined. On the basis of clinical symptoms, serum thyroxine and TRAb, thyroid ultrasound and orbital computed tomography, diagnoses were made. This specimen comes from a study of T cells in Graves' hyperthyroidism and ophthalmopathy. General study points: The model forecast ophthalmopathy, anticipating it by a median 6.5 months before onset. Most clonotypes that expanded in the thyroid above 0.001 also showed up in blood. In the analysis, a 13 V-J model separated ophthalmopathy from stable hyperthyroidism.

The TCR beta CDR3 regions underwent amplification using RNA transcripts as the source. HTBI primers were employed in a first-round RT-PCR of the TCR CDR3. A single record per CDR3 protein comes from TCRdb applying MiXCR to the multiplex PCR reads. This table has roughly 500,000 distinct CDR3 sequences, around 43% appearing once. Germline V gene lookup returns CDR1 SEHNR and CDR2 FQNEAQ (reference sequence). Trimming cost V 3 bases and J 6 bases, with 8 bases left between them. This CDR3 has 12 residues. Sequenced sample: peripheral blood or thyroid tissue (not recorded which). The TCR was taken from an adult woman with Graves' disease, either hyperthyroidism or ophthalmopathy (not recorded which). The rearrangement uses TRBV7-9 and TRBJ1-2; D is unclear. The CDR3 DNA follows: TGTGCCAGCAGCTTGGGTCAGAATGGCTACACCTTC. This encodes CASSLGQNGYTF. Supplemented by reference TRBV7-9 and TRBJ1-2, the full variable domain reads DTGVSQNPRHKITKRGQNVTFRCDPISEHNRLYWYRQTLGQGPEFLTYFQNEAQLEKSRLLSDRFSAERPKGSFSTLEIQRTEQGDSAMYLCASSLGQNGYTFGSGTRLTVV.